This entry is about one T cell receptor (beta chain). The specificity of this receptor is unknown. Base qualities are not provided; no much larger clone lies one nucleotide away. The immunoSEQ Assay, a bias-controlled multiplex PCR, was used to amplify TCRbeta CDR3 regions from genomic DNA. From the authors' description of their analysis: Within the assay, amplification of reference gene primers was used to estimate how many nucleated cells each sample contained. Sequence reads were collapsed and filtered to measure the absolute abundance of every unique TCRbeta CDR3 rearrangement. For each sample, productive Simpson clonality was calculated by taking the square root of Simpson's diversity index across productive rearrangements. In its TCRdb copy, this immuneACCESS table keeps in-frame sequences only and misses some clones. Where compared with another copy, unresolved V genes explain less than half of these, and the others have no known cause. V and J calls and clone size are as listed in that table; D and trimming were resolved from the DNA. Recorded for this sample are around 300,000 clones; 85% of them occurred a single time. 10% to 15% of the sample is taken by the ten largest.

The data were taken from a study of blood T cell repertoires in COVID-19 (dated by TCRdb to about 2020). Looking at the study overall: The collaborator samples originated in the United States, Italy and Spain and spanned the acute and convalescent phases of COVID-19. Deeply sampled blood TCRbeta repertoires from subjects exposed to, actively infected with, or recovered from COVID-19 were included in the dataset. The repertoires were made available in a free public database intended to serve as a resource for research on the immune response to SARS-CoV-2. Sample metadata almost always included a de-identified subject ID, COVID-19 status, age in years and sex. Where available, HLA class I and class II types were obtained from metadata supplied by the sample provider rather than from assay-based typing. Samples were obtained from the ongoing ImmuneRACE study (first 160 participants) and from some 1,200 subjects provided by 6 global collaborators. The material from the prospective study consisted of cDNA or gDNA derived from T cells, B-cell-depleted T cells, or PBMCs. General study outcomes and caveats: Clinical and demographic metadata were provided uncurated, with the amount varying by source and participant.

The trim is 5 bases for V and 5 bases for J, with a gap of 15 bases between the germline ends. The germline V gene supplies CDR1 KGHSH and CDR2 LQKENI. The CDR3, cysteine through phenylalanine, is 14 amino acids long. Only CDR3 DNA is held: 42 bases, read in frame from base 1. Collaborating institutions collected whole blood in K2EDTA tubes following their own protocols. Collaborator samples were shipped for TCRbeta analysis as frozen whole blood, isolated PBMCs, or DNA extracted from either sample type. This TCR derives from a human donor in a cohort sampled during active COVID-19. What was sequenced was peripheral blood. The rearranged chain carries TRBV18 and TRBJ2-5; 6 matching bases give a weak D call of TRBD2. The CDR3 reads CASSSAQAGETQYF. The DNA sequence is given as TGTGCCAGCTCAAGCGCCCAGGCGGGGGAGACCCAGTACTTC. Reference TRBV18 and TRBJ2-5 genes cover what lies past the CDR3, so the full variable domain is NAGVMQNPRHLVRRRGQEARLRCSPMKGHSHVYWYRQLPEEGLKFMVYLQKENIIDESGMPKERFSAEFPKEGPSILRIQQVVRGDSAAYFCASSSAQAGETQYFGPGTRLLVL.